This TCR beta chain was identified during a study of graft-versus-host responses after intestinal transplantation. In the study overall: Those transplanted obtained multivisceral, liver-intestinal, or isolated intestinal grafts. Every recipient had anti-thymocyte globulin induction and approximately three years of tacrolimus plus steroids.

Whole-study results and caveats: Allograft graft-versus-host to host-versus-graft clonal ratios ran high in patients with graft-donor T cell macrochimerism. GvH clones were identified in recipient marrow, with some first appearing in ileum or blood.

The assay was immunoSEQ multiplex PCR, and TCRdb's table has in-frame clones only and misses some. The sample contains more than 65,000 clones, over 75% of which appear only once. Comments on this clone: Its cognate antigen is unknown.

V lost 6 bases to trimming and J lost 2 bases, with 16 bases between them. Per the germline V gene, CDR1 is MNHEY and CDR2 is SVGAGI. CDR3 length: 15 amino acids. The specimen was unstimulated CD4+ T cells sorted from spleen or lymph node cells, collected before transplant. This chain links TRBV6-5 with TRBJ1-2; tentative D call: TRBD1 (6 bases). The receptor comes from a human donor who was the organ donor for an intestinal transplant. The CDR3 sequence: CASSATGTPNYGYTF. CDR3 coding DNA: TGTGCCAGCAGCGCGACCGGGACACCGAACTATGGCTACACCTTC.